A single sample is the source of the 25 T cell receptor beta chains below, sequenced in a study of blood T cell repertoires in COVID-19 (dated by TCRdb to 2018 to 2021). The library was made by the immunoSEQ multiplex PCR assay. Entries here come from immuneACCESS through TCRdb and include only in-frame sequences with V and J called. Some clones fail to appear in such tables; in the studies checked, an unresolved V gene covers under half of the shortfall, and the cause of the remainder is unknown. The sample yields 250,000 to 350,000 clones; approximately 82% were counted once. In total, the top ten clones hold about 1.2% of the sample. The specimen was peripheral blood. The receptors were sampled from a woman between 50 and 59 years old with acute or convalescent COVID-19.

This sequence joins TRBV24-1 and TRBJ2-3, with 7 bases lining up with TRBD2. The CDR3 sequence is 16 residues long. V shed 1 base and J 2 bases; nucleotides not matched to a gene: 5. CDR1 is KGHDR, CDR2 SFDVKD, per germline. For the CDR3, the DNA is TGTGCCACCAGTGATTTTCTAGCGGAGGACACAGATACGCAGTATTTT. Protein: CATSDFLAEDTDTQYF.

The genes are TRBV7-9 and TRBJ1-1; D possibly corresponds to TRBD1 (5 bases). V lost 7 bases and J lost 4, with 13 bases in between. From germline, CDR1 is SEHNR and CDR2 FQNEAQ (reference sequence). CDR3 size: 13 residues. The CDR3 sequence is CASKDPGLTEAFF. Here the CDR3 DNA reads TGTGCCAGCAAGGATCCGGGACTCACTGAAGCTTTCTTT.

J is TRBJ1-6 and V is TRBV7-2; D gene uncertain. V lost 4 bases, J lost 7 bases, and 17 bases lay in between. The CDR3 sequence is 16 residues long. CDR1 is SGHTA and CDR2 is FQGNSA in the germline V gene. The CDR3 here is CASSSLPMTKNSPLHF. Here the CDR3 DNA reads TGTGCCAGCAGCTCACTCCCGATGACAAAAAATTCACCCCTCCACTTT.

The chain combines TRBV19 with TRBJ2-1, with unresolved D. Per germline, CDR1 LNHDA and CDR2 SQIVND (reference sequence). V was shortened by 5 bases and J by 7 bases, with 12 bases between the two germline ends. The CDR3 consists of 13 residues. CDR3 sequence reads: CASSSTRRNEQFF. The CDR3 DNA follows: TGTGCCAGTAGTTCTACCCGTAGAAATGAGCAGTTCTTC.

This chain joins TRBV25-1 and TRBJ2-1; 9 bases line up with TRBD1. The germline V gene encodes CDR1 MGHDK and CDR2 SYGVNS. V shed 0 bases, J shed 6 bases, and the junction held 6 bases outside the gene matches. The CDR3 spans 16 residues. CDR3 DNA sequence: TGTGCCAGCAGTGAATATGGACAGGGGAACACCAATGAGCAGTTCTTC. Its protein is CASSEYGQGNTNEQFF.

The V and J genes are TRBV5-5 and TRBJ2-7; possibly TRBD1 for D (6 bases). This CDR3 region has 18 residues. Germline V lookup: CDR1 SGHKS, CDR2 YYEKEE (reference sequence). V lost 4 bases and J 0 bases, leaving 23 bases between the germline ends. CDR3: CASSHLGTTGFASYEQYF. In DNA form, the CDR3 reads TGTGCCAGCAGCCACTTGGGCACGACAGGATTTGCCTCCTACGAGCAGTACTTC.

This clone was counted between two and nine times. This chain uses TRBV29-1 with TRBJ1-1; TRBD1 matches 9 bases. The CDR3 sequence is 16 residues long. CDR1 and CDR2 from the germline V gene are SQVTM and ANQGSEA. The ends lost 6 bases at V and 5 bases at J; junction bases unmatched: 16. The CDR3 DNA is TGCAGCGTCCGCGCCGTTTGGGACAGGGAAGAGACTGAAGCTTTCTTT. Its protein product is CSVRAVWDREETEAFF.

The CDR3: CASSPPTGGADTQYF. CDR3 coding DNA: TGCGCCAGCAGCCCGCCGACGGGGGGCGCAGATACGCAGTATTTT. The J gene is TRBJ2-3, the V gene TRBV4-1, with a tentative D call TRBD2 (7 bases). Per the germline V gene, CDR1 is MGHRA and CDR2 is YSYEKL. Trimming left V 4 bases short and J 4 bases short, with 15 bases between. The CDR3 runs to 15 residues.

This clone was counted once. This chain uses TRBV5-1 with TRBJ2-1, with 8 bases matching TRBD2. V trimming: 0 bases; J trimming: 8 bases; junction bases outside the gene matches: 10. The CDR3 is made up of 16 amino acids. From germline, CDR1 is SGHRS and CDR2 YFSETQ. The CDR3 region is CASSLAFSGSRYEQFF. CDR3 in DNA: TGCGCCAGCAGCTTGGCCTTCAGCGGGAGTAGATATGAGCAGTTCTTC. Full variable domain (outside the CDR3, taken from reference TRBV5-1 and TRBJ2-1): KAGVTQTPRYLIKTRGQQVTLSCSPISGHRSVSWYQQTPGQGLQFLFEYFSETQRNKGNFPGRFSGRQFSNSRSEMNVSTLELGDSALYLCASSLAFSGSRYEQFFGPGTRLTVL.

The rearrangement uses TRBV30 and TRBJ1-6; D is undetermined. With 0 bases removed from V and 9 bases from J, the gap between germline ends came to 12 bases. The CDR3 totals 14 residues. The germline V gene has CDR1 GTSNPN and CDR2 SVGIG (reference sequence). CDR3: CAWSVPGNISPLHF. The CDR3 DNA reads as TGTGCCTGGAGTGTTCCGGGGAACATTTCACCCCTCCACTTT.

In nucleotides, the CDR3 is TGTGCCAGCACCCCGCGGGGTGCCGATACGCAGTATTTT. Translation: CASTPRGADTQYF. This rearrangement joins TRBV5-4 to TRBJ2-3; D may be TRBD2 (6 bases). This CDR3 is 13 amino acids long. V gave up 6 bases and J gave up 6 bases, with 14 bases separating them. The germline gives CDR1 SGHNT, CDR2 YYREEE (reference sequence).

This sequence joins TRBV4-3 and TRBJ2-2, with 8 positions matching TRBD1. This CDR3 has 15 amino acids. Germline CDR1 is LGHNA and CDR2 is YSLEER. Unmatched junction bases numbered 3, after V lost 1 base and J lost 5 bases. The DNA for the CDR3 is TGCGCCAGCAGCCAAGCGGACAGGGTGACCGGGGAGCTGTTTTTT. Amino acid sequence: CASSQADRVTGELFF.

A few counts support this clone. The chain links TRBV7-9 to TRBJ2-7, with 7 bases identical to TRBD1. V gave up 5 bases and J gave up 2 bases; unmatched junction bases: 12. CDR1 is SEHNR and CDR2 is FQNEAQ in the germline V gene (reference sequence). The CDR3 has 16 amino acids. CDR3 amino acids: CASSPNPAQGAYEQYF. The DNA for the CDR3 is TGTGCCAGCAGCCCAAACCCCGCCCAGGGGGCCTACGAGCAGTACTTC.

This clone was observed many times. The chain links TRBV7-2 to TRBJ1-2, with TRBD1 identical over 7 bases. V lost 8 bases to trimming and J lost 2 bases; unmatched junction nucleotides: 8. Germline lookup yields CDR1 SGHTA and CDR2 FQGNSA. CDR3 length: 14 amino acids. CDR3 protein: CASQRRDRNYGYTF. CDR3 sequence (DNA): TGTGCCAGCCAACGACGGGACAGAAACTATGGCTACACCTTC. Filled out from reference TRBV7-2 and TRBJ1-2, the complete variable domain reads GAGVSQSPSNKVTEKGKDVELRCDPISGHTALYWYRQSLGQGLEFLIYFQGNSAPDKSGLPSDRFSAERTGGSVSTLTIQRTQQEDSAVYLCASQRRDRNYGYTFGSGTRLTVV.

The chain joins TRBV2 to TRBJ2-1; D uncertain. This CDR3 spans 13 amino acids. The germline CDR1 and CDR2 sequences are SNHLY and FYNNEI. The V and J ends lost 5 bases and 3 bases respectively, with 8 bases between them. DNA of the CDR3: TGTGCCAGCAGTAGTAACAGCTACAATGAGCAGTTCTTC. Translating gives CASSSNSYNEQFF.

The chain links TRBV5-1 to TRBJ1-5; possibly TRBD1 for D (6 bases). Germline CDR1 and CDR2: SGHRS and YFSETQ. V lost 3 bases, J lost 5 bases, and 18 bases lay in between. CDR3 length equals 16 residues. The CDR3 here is CASSSGPGGGDQPQHF. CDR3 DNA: TGCGCCAGCAGCTCTGGACCGGGAGGGGGGGATCAGCCCCAGCATTTT.

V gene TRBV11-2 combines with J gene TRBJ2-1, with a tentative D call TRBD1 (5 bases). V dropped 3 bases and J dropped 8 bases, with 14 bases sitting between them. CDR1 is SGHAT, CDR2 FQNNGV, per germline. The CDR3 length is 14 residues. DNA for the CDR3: TGTGCCAGCAGCTTGGGGCAACCGGCGGATGAGCAGTTCTTC. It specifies CASSLGQPADEQFF.

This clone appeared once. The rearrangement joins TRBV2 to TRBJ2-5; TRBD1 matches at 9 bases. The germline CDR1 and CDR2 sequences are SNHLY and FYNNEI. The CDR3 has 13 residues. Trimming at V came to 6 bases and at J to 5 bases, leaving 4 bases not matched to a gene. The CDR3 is CASRGQGAETQYF. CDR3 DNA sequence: TGTGCCAGCAGGGGACAGGGTGCGGAGACCCAGTACTTC.

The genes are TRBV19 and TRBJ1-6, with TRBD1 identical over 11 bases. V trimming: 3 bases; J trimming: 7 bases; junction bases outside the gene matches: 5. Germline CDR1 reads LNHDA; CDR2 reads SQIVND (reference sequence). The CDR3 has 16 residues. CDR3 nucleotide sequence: TGTGCCAGTAGTATCAACTGGGACAGGGGGAATTCACCCCTCCACTTT. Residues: CASSINWDRGNSPLHF. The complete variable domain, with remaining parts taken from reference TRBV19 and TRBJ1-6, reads DGGITQSPKYLFRKEGQNVTLSCEQNLNHDAMYWYRQDPGQGLRLIYYSQIVNDFQKGDIAEGYSVSREKKESFPLTVTSAQKNPTAFYLCASSINWDRGNSPLHFGNGTRLTVT.

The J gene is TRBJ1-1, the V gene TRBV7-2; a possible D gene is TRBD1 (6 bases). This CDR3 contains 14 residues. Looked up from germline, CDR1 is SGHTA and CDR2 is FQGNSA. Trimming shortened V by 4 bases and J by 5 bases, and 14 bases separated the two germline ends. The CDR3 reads CASSWGGQRTEAFF. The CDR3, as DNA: TGTGCCAGCAGCTGGGGGGGACAAAGAACTGAAGCTTTCTTT.

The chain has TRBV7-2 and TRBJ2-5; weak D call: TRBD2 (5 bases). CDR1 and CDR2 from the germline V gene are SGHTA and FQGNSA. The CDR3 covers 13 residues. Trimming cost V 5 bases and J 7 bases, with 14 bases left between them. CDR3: CASSPSAGGTQYF. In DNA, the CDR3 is TGTGCCAGCAGCCCCTCCGCGGGTGGGACCCAGTACTTC.

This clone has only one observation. The DNA for the CDR3 is TGTGCCAGCAGTACATTGCCCTACAATGAGCAGTTCTTC. Protein sequence: CASSTLPYNEQFF. J is TRBJ2-1 and V is TRBV7-3; D call uncertain. The ends were cut back, 6 bases at V and 2 bases at J, with 8 bases in the middle. CDR3 length equals 13 residues. Germline assignment: CDR1 SGHTA and CDR2 FQGTGA.

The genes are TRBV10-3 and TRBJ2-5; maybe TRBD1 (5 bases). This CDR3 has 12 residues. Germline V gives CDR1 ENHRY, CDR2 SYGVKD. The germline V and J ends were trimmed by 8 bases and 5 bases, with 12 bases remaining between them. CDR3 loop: CAIGAESETQYF. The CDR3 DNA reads TGTGCCATCGGGGCCGAGAGCGAGACCCAGTACTTC.

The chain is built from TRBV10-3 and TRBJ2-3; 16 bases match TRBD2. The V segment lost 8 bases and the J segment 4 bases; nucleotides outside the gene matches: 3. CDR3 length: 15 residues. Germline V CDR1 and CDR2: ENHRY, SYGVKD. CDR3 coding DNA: TGTGCCATCGGTGGGACTAGCGGGGGGGCAGATACGCAGTATTTT. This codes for CAIGGTSGGADTQYF.

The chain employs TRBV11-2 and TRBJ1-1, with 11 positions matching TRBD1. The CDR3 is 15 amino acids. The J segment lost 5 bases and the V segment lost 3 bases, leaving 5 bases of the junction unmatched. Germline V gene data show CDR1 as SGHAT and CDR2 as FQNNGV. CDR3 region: CASSFPGQGGTEAFF. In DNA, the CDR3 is TGTGCCAGCAGCTTCCCGGGACAGGGGGGGACTGAAGCTTTCTTT.